Listed below are T cell receptor beta chains from one sample, sequenced in a study of radiation and T cells in renal cell carcinoma. Data came from immunoSEQ multiplex PCR; TCRdb stores just in-frame clones and leaves some out. The sample lists 95,000 to 150,000 clones; roughly four fifths were seen once. This material consisted of blood, taken from a patient whose treatment included radiotherapy and nephrectomy. All receptors derive from a woman aged 60-75 years with renal cell carcinoma. The CDR3 runs from the conserved cysteine through the conserved F or W. The order of the fields is V gene, clone size, J gene, D gene, CDR3 DNA, CDR3 protein. The D gene is left open where the match is weak. Size tells how often a clone was seen (once, few, many) or the class of an expanded clone, and some rows leave it out.

TRBV4-1,.,TRBJ2-5,TRBD2,TGCGCCAGCAGCCAAGACGGGGGGAGAGAGACCCAGTACTTC,CASSQDGGRETQYF
TRBV5-1,.,TRBJ1-2,.,TGCGCCAGCAGCGGGGCAGGGGACACCGATGGCTACACCTTC,CASSGAGDTDGYTF
TRBV19,.,TRBJ2-7,.,TGTGCCAGTAGTATAGACGGGAGCTCCTACGAGCAGTACTTC,CASSIDGSSYEQYF
TRBV6-1,.,TRBJ1-1,.,TGTGCCAACCAGGCCGGACTTGCTGAAACTTTCTTT,CANQAGLAETFF
TRBV5-6,once,TRBJ1-3,.,TGTGCCAGCAGCTTGGGAGCAGCCGGTTCCTCTGGAAACACCATATATTTT,CASSLGAAGSSGNTIYF
TRBV2,.,TRBJ2-2,TRBD1,TGTGCCAGCGCTCCTACGACAGGGAGCACCGGGGAGCTGTTTTTT,CASAPTTGSTGELFF
TRBV29-1,.,TRBJ2-5,TRBD2,TGCAGCGTTGAAGGCGGAAGTAGCGGGAGCCGGGAGACCCAGTACTTC,CSVEGGSSGSRETQYF
TRBV5-1,.,TRBJ1-1,TRBD1,TGCGCCAGCAGCTACCCGGGACAGGGGGCGAACACTGAAGCTTTCTTT,CASSYPGQGANTEAFF
TRBV9,medium-sized,TRBJ2-6,.,TGTGCCAGCAGCGTAGGGTCCTCGCCCTCTGGGGCCAACGTCCTGACTTTC,CASSVGSSPSGANVLTF
TRBV4-3,.,TRBJ1-4,.,TGCGCCAGCAGCCAAGATTGGGGGGCAGGAGAAAAACTGTTTTTT,CASSQDWGAGEKLFF
TRBV9,.,TRBJ2-1,TRBD2,TGTGCCAGCAGCGTAGGCGGGGGGGGATACAATGAGCAGTTCTTC,CASSVGGGGYNEQFF
TRBV11-2,.,TRBJ2-2,TRBD2,TGTGCCAGCAGCTTAGATCGGGGGGTAGCCGGGGAGCTGTTTTTT,CASSLDRGVAGELFF
TRBV28,few,TRBJ1-1,.,TGTGCCAGCAGCCCTCCAAGTGAGGGGAACACTGAAGCTTTCTTT,CASSPPSEGNTEAFF
TRBV30,.,TRBJ1-2,.,TGTGCCTGGAGCCTTAATAGCCCTCTGGGTGACTATGGCTACACCTTC,CAWSLNSPLGDYGYTF
TRBV4-1,.,TRBJ1-3,.,TGCGCCAGCAGCCAAGATACAACGGTCTCTGGAAACACCATATATTTT,CASSQDTTVSGNTIYF
TRBV10-1,few,TRBJ1-2,.,TGCGCCAGCAGTGAGTCAGGAATCTATGGCTACACCTTC,CASSESGIYGYTF
TRBV2,.,TRBJ2-1,.,TGTGCCAGCAGTGTGGGGAATGAGCAGTTCTTC,CASSVGNEQFF
TRBV19,.,TRBJ2-2,TRBD1,TGTGCCAGTAGTCGGGAATTTTGGACAGGGGTGAATGGGAACACCGGGGAGCTGTTTTTT,CASSREFWTGVNGNTGELFF
TRBV7-6,.,TRBJ1-2,TRBD1,TGTGCCAGCAGCTCCCGGACAGGGAACCGTGGCTACACCTTC,CASSSRTGNRGYTF
TRBV19,.,TRBJ1-5,.,TGTGCCAGTACCCCGTGGGGATGGGGTCAGCCCCAGCATTTT,CASTPWGWGQPQHF
TRBV15,.,TRBJ1-5,.,TGTGCCACCGGAGACAGGAGGGGCCAGCCCCAGCATTTT,CATGDRRGQPQHF
TRBV4-3,.,TRBJ2-1,TRBD2,TGCGCCAGCAGCCAAAGCCGACTAGCGGGAATTTACAATGAGCAGTTCTTC,CASSQSRLAGIYNEQFF
TRBV4-1,many,TRBJ1-5,.,TGCGCCAGCAGCGAAGGTAGAACTGGGCAGCCCCAGCATTTT,CASSEGRTGQPQHF
TRBV2,.,TRBJ2-2,.,TGTGCCAGCAAAGATAGGACGAACACCGGGGAGCTGTTTTTT,CASKDRTNTGELFF
TRBV28,.,TRBJ2-4,.,TGTGCCAGCAGTTTATTCGGTATAGCCAAAAACATTCAGTACTTC,CASSLFGIAKNIQYF
TRBV5-1,few,TRBJ1-1,.,TGCGCCAGCAGCCTACAGGAGAACACTGAAGCTTTCTTT,CASSLQENTEAFF
TRBV7-2,.,TRBJ2-5,.,TGTGCCAGCAGCTTAGAGGCAGTTTTCCGAGAGACCCAGTACTTC,CASSLEAVFRETQYF
TRBV6-5,.,TRBJ1-2,TRBD1,TGTGCCAGCACGCAGAGGGGGCCCTATGGCTACACCTTC,CASTQRGPYGYTF
TRBV7-3,.,TRBJ1-6,TRBD1,TGTGCCAGCAGCCTCCGACAGGGGGGATCACCCCTCCACTTT,CASSLRQGGSPLHF
TRBV7-2,.,TRBJ2-5,TRBD1,TGTGCCAGCAGCTTAGGAAACAGGGGGCCAGAGACCCAGTACTTC,CASSLGNRGPETQYF
TRBV10-2,.,TRBJ1-5,.,TGCGCCAGCAGTGAGTCTGGAGCTCAGCCCCAGCATTTT,CASSESGAQPQHF
TRBV28,.,TRBJ2-2,.,TGTGCCAGCAGTTTTTGGGGGTCAGGGGAGCTGTTTTTT,CASSFWGSGELFF
TRBV2,once,TRBJ1-4,.,TGTGCCAGCACCACAGGTCCTGATGAAAAACTGTTTTTT,CASTTGPDEKLFF
TRBV5-6,.,TRBJ1-6,TRBD1,TGTGCCAGCAGCTTGGGGGGACAGGGGTTTTCACCCCTCCACTTT,CASSLGGQGFSPLHF
TRBV5-4,.,TRBJ2-1,TRBD2,TGTGCCAGCAGCTTACTCGGACTAGCGGGGGTATACAATGAGCAGTTCTTC,CASSLLGLAGVYNEQFF
TRBV5-4,.,TRBJ1-1,.,TGTGCCAGCAGCTCATTCCGGGACCAACTTAACACTGAAGCTTTCTTT,CASSSFRDQLNTEAFF
TRBV19,few,TRBJ2-7,TRBD1,TGTGCCAGTGGGGGACAGGGGTACTACGAGCAGTACTTC,CASGGQGYYEQYF
TRBV5-1,.,TRBJ1-2,.,TGCGCCAGCAGCCCTGGGGCAGGGAGGTTTGATGGCTACACCTTC,CASSPGAGRFDGYTF
TRBV7-9,.,TRBJ1-5,.,TGTGCCAGCAGCTTAATAGATCAGCCCCAGCATTTT,CASSLIDQPQHF
TRBV5-4,.,TRBJ2-1,TRBD1,TGTGCCAGCAGCTTGGAGCCGGGACAGCCTTACAATGAGCAGTTCTTC,CASSLEPGQPYNEQFF
TRBV6-5,few,TRBJ1-1,TRBD1,TGTGCCAGCAGTTCAAGACAGGGGAACACTGAAGCTTTCTTT,CASSSRQGNTEAFF
TRBV10-2,.,TRBJ2-3,.,TGCGCCAGCAGTCAGGGAGATACGCAGTATTTT,CASSQGDTQYF
TRBV5-1,.,TRBJ2-7,TRBD1,TGCGCCAGCAGCTGGGGTCCCGGGACAGGGGAATTCTACGAGCAGTACTTC,CASSWGPGTGEFYEQYF
TRBV11-2,.,TRBJ1-6,.,TGTGCCAGCAGCTTATCCCAGGGCCCTAATTCACCCCTCCACTTT,CASSLSQGPNSPLHF
TRBV5-1,.,TRBJ1-1,.,TGCGCCAGCAGCTTGTGGACAGATAACACTGAAGCTTTCTTT,CASSLWTDNTEAFF
TRBV12-5,.,TRBJ2-5,TRBD2,TGTGCTAGTGGTAATAGCGGGGTTGCGCCCCAGTACTTC,CASGNSGVAPQYF
TRBV7-9,.,TRBJ2-3,.,TGTGCCAGCAGCTTAAGCACTGGGACAGATACGCAGTATTTT,CASSLSTGTDTQYF
TRBV2,few,TRBJ2-5,TRBD2,TGTGCCAGCAGGCGTGGGACTAGCGGGAGGAGATTGGGTGAGACCCAGTACTTC,CASRRGTSGRRLGETQYF
TRBV5-6,.,TRBJ1-1,.,TGTGCCAGCAGCCGACCGCACTCAGGGAGAGAGGCTTTCTTT,CASSRPHSGREAFF